A selection of T cell receptor beta chains follows, all from one sample in a study of blood T cell repertoires in COVID-19. The protocol was immunoSEQ multiplex PCR, while the TCRdb copy is restricted to in-frame clones and leaves out a portion. Of some 70,000 clones listed, around 86% are singletons. What was sequenced was peripheral blood. Receptors originate from a man aged 50 to 60 with active COVID-19. CDR3s include the opening cysteine and the closing phenylalanine or tryptophan. The order of the fields is CDR3 protein, CDR3 DNA, J gene, V gene, clone size, D gene. The D gene is left open where the match is weak. Clone size is shown for a subset of rows, as once, few, many or a class of expanded clone.

CDR3: CASSETKTATYEQYF
DNA: TGTGCCAGCAGTGAGACGAAGACTGCCACCTACGAGCAGTACTTC
J: TRBJ2-7
V: TRBV2
size: -
D: -

CDR3: CASSLRGMAVNTEAFF
DNA: TGTGCCAGCAGTTTAAGAGGAATGGCGGTGAACACTGAAGCTTTCTTT
J: TRBJ1-1
V: TRBV27
size: -
D: -

CDR3: CASSVGGQSYNEQFF
DNA: TGTGCCAGCAGCGTAGGGGGACAGAGCTACAATGAGCAGTTCTTC
J: TRBJ2-1
V: TRBV9
size: -
D: TRBD1

CDR3: CASSAEGRSSPLHF
DNA: TGTGCCAGCAGTGCTGAGGGAAGGAGTTCACCCCTCCACTTT
J: TRBJ1-6
V: TRBV2
size: many
D: -

CDR3: CASSQDPLFGDRATGELFF
DNA: TGTGCCAGCAGCCAAGATCCGCTTTTCGGGGATCGAGCCACCGGGGAGCTGTTTTTT
J: TRBJ2-2
V: TRBV4-2
size: -
D: -

CDR3: CASSAQGAGNQPQHF
DNA: TGTGCCAGCAGCGCACAGGGGGCCGGCAATCAGCCCCAGCATTTT
J: TRBJ1-5
V: TRBV9
size: -
D: TRBD1

CDR3: CASSAGTGGDEQYF
DNA: TGTGCCAGCTCAGCAGGGACAGGGGGCGACGAGCAGTACTTC
J: TRBJ2-7
V: TRBV18
size: -
D: TRBD1

CDR3: CASSLGDSPLHF
DNA: TGTGCCAGCAGTTTGGGAGATTCACCCCTCCACTTT
J: TRBJ1-6
V: TRBV6-2/TRBV6-3
size: few
D: -

CDR3: CASSLWSTSSYGYTF
DNA: TGTGCCAGCAGCTTATGGAGCACTTCCTCCTATGGCTACACCTTC
J: TRBJ1-2
V: TRBV7-9
size: -
D: -

CDR3: CASRDTGNQPQHF
DNA: TGTGCCAGCAGGGACACAGGCAATCAGCCCCAGCATTTT
J: TRBJ1-5
V: TRBV2
size: -
D: -

CDR3: CASSWDSHNEQFF
DNA: TGTGCCAGCAGCTGGGACAGCCACAATGAGCAGTTCTTC
J: TRBJ2-1
V: TRBV28
size: once
D: TRBD1

CDR3: CASSQEVLVGNEQFF
DNA: TGCGCCAGCAGCCAAGAAGTCCTAGTCGGCAATGAGCAGTTCTTC
J: TRBJ2-1
V: TRBV4-3
size: -
D: -

CDR3: CASSYSNGYGYTF
DNA: TGTGCCAGCAGTTACTCGAACGGGTATGGCTACACCTTC
J: TRBJ1-2
V: TRBV6-5
size: -
D: -

CDR3: CASSLPGTSGYNEQFF
DNA: TGTGCCAGTAGTTTACCCGGGACTAGCGGCTACAATGAGCAGTTCTTC
J: TRBJ2-1
V: TRBV19
size: -
D: TRBD2

CDR3: CASSLERGRRGYNEQFF
DNA: TGTGCCAGCAGCTTAGAACGCGGGAGAAGGGGTTACAATGAGCAGTTCTTC
J: TRBJ2-1
V: TRBV7-2
size: once
D: TRBD2

CDR3: CASSLGSGGADTGELFF
DNA: TGCGCCAGCAGCTTAGGTAGCGGGGGGGCCGACACCGGGGAGCTGTTTTTT
J: TRBJ2-2
V: TRBV5-1
size: -
D: TRBD2

CDR3: CSVKTGVVGSPLHF
DNA: TGCAGCGTCAAAACCGGGGTAGTGGGTTCACCCCTCCACTTT
J: TRBJ1-6
V: TRBV29-1
size: -
D: -

CDR3: CASSLTLTGPQHF
DNA: TGTGCCAGCAGCCTAACGTTGACAGGGCCCCAGCATTTT
J: TRBJ1-5
V: TRBV3-1/TRBV3-2
size: -
D: -

CDR3: CASSLSAANYGYTF
DNA: TGCGCCAGCAGCCTTAGCGCCGCCAACTATGGCTACACCTTC
J: TRBJ1-2
V: TRBV4-1
size: few
D: -

CDR3: CASSSDSFYGYTF
DNA: TGTGCCAGCAGTTCCGACAGTTTCTATGGCTACACCTTC
J: TRBJ1-2
V: TRBV12-3/TRBV12-4
size: -
D: -

CDR3: CASSAVPGLAYNEQFF
DNA: TGTGCCAGCAGCGCGGTCCCGGGACTAGCTTACAATGAGCAGTTCTTC
J: TRBJ2-1
V: TRBV7-2
size: -
D: TRBD2

CDR3: CASSMGWTGPNQPQHF
DNA: TGTGCCAGTAGTATGGGTTGGACAGGTCCAAATCAGCCCCAGCATTTT
J: TRBJ1-5
V: TRBV19
size: -
D: TRBD1

CDR3: CASSLSTASYEQYF
DNA: TGTGCCAGCTCACTATCCACTGCGAGCTACGAGCAGTACTTC
J: TRBJ2-7
V: TRBV18
size: few
D: -

CDR3: CASKEGQKREQYF
DNA: TGTGCCAGCAAAGAGGGACAAAAACGCGAGCAGTACTTC
J: TRBJ2-7
V: TRBV2
size: -
D: -

CDR3: CASSLAGTANTGELFF
DNA: TGTGCCAGCAGCTTAGCCGGGACAGCGAACACCGGGGAGCTGTTTTTT
J: TRBJ2-2
V: TRBV7-8
size: -
D: TRBD1

CDR3: CASSEARYNEQFF
DNA: TGTGCCAGCAGTGAAGCGCGCTACAATGAGCAGTTCTTC
J: TRBJ2-1
V: TRBV2
size: -
D: -

CDR3: CSVPGQGDTQYF
DNA: TGCAGCGTTCCCGGACAGGGAGATACGCAGTATTTT
J: TRBJ2-3
V: TRBV29-1
size: -
D: TRBD1

CDR3: CASSQTTASWEKLFF
DNA: TGTGCCAGCAGCCAGACGACAGCATCTTGGGAAAAACTGTTTTTT
J: TRBJ1-4
V: TRBV3-1/TRBV3-2
size: -
D: -

CDR3: CASSRGHPRDGYTF
DNA: TGCGCCAGCAGCCGAGGACATCCCCGGGATGGCTACACCTTC
J: TRBJ1-2
V: TRBV4-1
size: once
D: -

CDR3: CASSPADGTATYNEQFF
DNA: TGTGCCAGCAGCCCTGCTGACGGGACTGCCACCTACAATGAGCAGTTCTTC
J: TRBJ2-1
V: TRBV4-2
size: -
D: -

CDR3: CASSLGELQGRSTEAFF
DNA: TGCGCCAGCAGCTTGGGGGAACTACAGGGTAGGAGCACTGAAGCTTTCTTT
J: TRBJ1-1
V: TRBV5-1
size: few
D: -

CDR3: CASSPGGLEQYF
DNA: TGTGCCAGCAGCCCCGGAGGACTTGAGCAGTACTTC
J: TRBJ2-7
V: TRBV12-3/TRBV12-4
size: -
D: -

CDR3: CASSLRGITNYGYTF
DNA: TGTGCCAGCAGCTTGCGCGGGATTACTAACTATGGCTACACCTTC
J: TRBJ1-2
V: TRBV5-5
size: -
D: -

CDR3: CASSQRGALGEAFF
DNA: TGTGCCAGCAGCCAACGGGGGGCGTTGGGTGAAGCTTTCTTT
J: TRBJ1-1
V: TRBV3-1/TRBV3-2
size: -
D: -

CDR3: CASSRSGGAGSYNEQFF
DNA: TGTGCCAGCAGTCGTAGCGGGGGGGCGGGGTCCTACAATGAGCAGTTCTTC
J: TRBJ2-1
V: TRBV5-4
size: -
D: TRBD2

CDR3: CASSQARGRAFF
DNA: TGTGCCAGCAGCCAGGCAAGGGGGAGAGCTTTCTTT
J: TRBJ1-1
V: TRBV3-1/TRBV3-2
size: -
D: -

CDR3: CASRTSGSTEQYF
DNA: TGTGCCAGCAGGACTAGCGGGAGTACCGAGCAGTACTTC
J: TRBJ2-7
V: TRBV6-5
size: -
D: TRBD2